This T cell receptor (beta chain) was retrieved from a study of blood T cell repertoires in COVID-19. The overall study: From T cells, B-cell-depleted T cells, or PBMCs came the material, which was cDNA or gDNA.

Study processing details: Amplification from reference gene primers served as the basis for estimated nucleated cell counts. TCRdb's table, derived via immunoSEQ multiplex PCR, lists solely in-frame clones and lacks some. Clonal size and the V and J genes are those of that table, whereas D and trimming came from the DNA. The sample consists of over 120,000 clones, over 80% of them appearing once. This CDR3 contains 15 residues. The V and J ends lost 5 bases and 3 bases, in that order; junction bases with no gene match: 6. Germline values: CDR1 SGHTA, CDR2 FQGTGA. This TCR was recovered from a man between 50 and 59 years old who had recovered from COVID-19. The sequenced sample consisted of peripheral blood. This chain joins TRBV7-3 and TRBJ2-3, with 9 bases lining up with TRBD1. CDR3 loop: CASSPGTGRTDTQYF. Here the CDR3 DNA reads TGTGCCAGCAGCCCTGGGACAGGGAGAACAGATACGCAGTATTTT.